These 30 T cell receptor beta chains originate from one sample sequenced in a study of PD-1 blockade in classical Hodgkin lymphoma (TCRdb year 2020). The sample's time point label, decoded: newly diagnosed, previously untreated cHL patient sample. Using a Miltenyi CD4+ T cell isolation kit, CD4+ T cells were purified from thawed PBMCs through magnetic negative selection. The library was obtained by the immunoSEQ multiplex PCR assay. TCRdb took over this immuneACCESS table, retaining in-frame rearrangements with V and J assigned. Such tables are incomplete; in checked studies, under half of the missing clones stem from an unresolved V gene, and the remainder is unexplained. This sample gives about 20,000 clones in total; about four fifths of them show up just once. The ten largest clonotypes hold roughly 1.3% of the sample. The sample taken for sequencing was CD4+ T cells from blood. These receptors came from a human donor with classical Hodgkin lymphoma.

CDR3 loop: CASSLFVAGEEVDTQYF. The CDR3 DNA reads as TGTGCCAGCAGCTTGTTCGTGGCAGGGGAAGAGGTAGATACGCAGTATTTT. V gene TRBV5-8 combines with J gene TRBJ2-3; possibly TRBD1 for D (6 bases). The V end was cut by 1 base, the J end by 5 bases, with 20 bases between. The CDR3 is 17 amino acids. Germline lookup yields CDR1 SGHTS and CDR2 YDEGEE.

CDR3: CASSLRTGPDTQYF. In DNA, the CDR3 is TGTGCCAGCAGCCTAAGGACAGGGCCAGATACGCAGTATTTT. This sequence joins TRBV11-3 and TRBJ2-3, with 8 bases matching TRBD1. Germline-derived CDR1 and CDR2 are SGHNT and YENEEA. CDR3 length: 14 residues. The V gene end was trimmed by 5 bases and the J gene end by 4 bases; junction bases not matched to a gene: 5.

CDR3 amino acids: CASSPATTTTRRGQFF. The DNA for the CDR3 is TGTGCCAGCAGTCCAGCCACCACGACCACCCGGAGGGGGCAGTTCTTC. This chain connects TRBV28 to TRBJ2-1; D perhaps matches TRBD2 (6 bases). CDR1 is MDHEN, CDR2 SYDVKM, per germline. CDR3 length: 16 residues. V dropped 5 bases and J dropped 12 bases, with 26 bases sitting between them.

The chain carries TRBV28 and TRBJ2-7; no firm D call. V lost 3 bases to trimming and J lost 7 bases, with 13 bases between them. Per the germline V gene, CDR1 is MDHEN and CDR2 is SYDVKM. The CDR3 is 13 residues long. For the CDR3, the DNA is TGTGCCAGCAGTTTTCCTAACCCTCGAGAGCAGTACTTC. Translating gives CASSFPNPREQYF.

The chain recombines TRBV2 with TRBJ2-1; D is unresolved. The CDR3 runs to 13 residues. The V end lost 10 bases, the J end lost 7 bases, and 17 bases lay between the germline ends. Germline CDR1 and CDR2: SNHLY and FYNNEI. The CDR3 coding sequence is TGTGCCACCACGGCCTCAAACTTGAATGAGCAGTTCTTC. It encodes CATTASNLNEQFF. The entire variable domain, with the rest obtained from reference TRBV2 and TRBJ2-1, is as follows: EPEVTQTPSHQVTQMGQEVILRCVPISNHLYFYWYRQILGQKVEFLVSFYNNEISEKSEIFDDQFSVERPDGSNFTLKIRSTKLEDSAMYFCATTASNLNEQFFGPGTRLTVL.

The rearrangement links TRBV28 to TRBJ1-1; no clear D gene. V lost 6 bases to trimming and J lost 3 bases, with 11 bases between them. The CDR3 has 13 amino acids. The germline gives CDR1 MDHEN, CDR2 SYDVKM. As DNA, the CDR3 is TGTGCCAGCAGCACCCCCGCACACACTGAAGCTTTCTTT. It translates to CASSTPAHTEAFF. The entire variable domain, with the rest obtained from reference TRBV28 and TRBJ1-1, is as follows: DVKVTQSSRYLVKRTGEKVFLECVQDMDHENMFWYRQDPGLGLRLIYFSYDVKMKEKGDIPEGYSVSREKKERFSLILESASTNQTSMYLCASSTPAHTEAFFGQGTRLTVV.

The gene calls are TRBV5-4 and TRBJ2-7, with unresolved D. CDR1 and CDR2 from the germline V gene are SGHNT and YYREEE (reference sequence). This CDR3 is built from 12 residues. The V and J ends lost 0 bases and 4 bases respectively, with 5 bases between them. CDR3 loop: CASSLERYEQYF. DNA for the CDR3: TGTGCCAGCAGCTTGGAACGTTACGAGCAGTACTTC. Combining the CDR3 with reference TRBV5-4 and TRBJ2-7 gives the whole variable domain ETGVTQSPTHLIKTRGQQVTLRCSSQSGHNTVSWYQQALGQGPQFIFQYYREEENGRGNFPPRFSGLQFPNYSSELNVNALELDDSALYLCASSLERYEQYFGPGTRLTVT.

This chain links TRBV11-3 with TRBJ2-1; 8 bases are a match to TRBD1. Looked up from germline, CDR1 is SGHNT and CDR2 is YENEEA. The junction had 14 bases not matched to a gene; V was cut back by 6 bases and J by 10 bases. This CDR3 is 15 amino acids long. In DNA, the CDR3 is TGTGCCAGCAGTCCGGGGCAGGGGGCGGTCGGGGAGCAGTTCTTC. Protein sequence: CASSPGQGAVGEQFF.

V is TRBV27 and J is TRBJ2-7; unclear D gene. Trimming cost V 5 bases and J 9 bases, with 14 bases left between them. Germline CDR1 reads MNHEY; CDR2 reads SMNVEV (reference sequence). This CDR3 is 12 amino acids long. DNA for the CDR3: TGTGCCAGCAGTAATCCCACATCCCGGCAGTACTTC. Its translation: CASSNPTSRQYF.

This clone appeared once. The chain combines TRBV11-2 with TRBJ1-3; D is possibly TRBD1 (5 bases). The V and J ends lost 5 bases and 2 bases respectively, with 16 bases between them. Germline V gives CDR1 SGHAT, CDR2 FQNNGV. This CDR3 region has 16 residues. CDR3 coding DNA: TGTGCCAGCAGCCCAAGGGGTCCTTCCACTGGAAACACCATATATTTT. It encodes CASSPRGPSTGNTIYF.

This clone was recorded only once. At one boundary the junction diverges from the germline segment, which might be a read error. V and J are TRBV27 and TRBJ1-2; the D gene is possibly TRBD1 (5 bases). Germline V CDR1 and CDR2: MNHEY, SMNVEV (reference sequence). The CDR3 covers 16 residues. CDR3 protein: CASSPSSGNSDYGYTF. The CDR3 bases are TGTGCCAGCAGCCCTTCATCAGGGAATAGTGACTATGGCTACACTTTC.

This clone was seen only once. The rearrangement links TRBV19 to TRBJ1-2; the D is unclear. The germline V gene encodes CDR1 LNHDA and CDR2 SQIVND (reference sequence). With 5 bases removed from V and 3 bases from J, the gap between germline ends came to 4 bases. This CDR3 spans 11 amino acids. In nucleotides, the CDR3 is TGTGCCAGTAGTTTTGACTATGGCTACACCTTC. Its translation is CASSFDYGYTF.

The chain employs TRBV6-4 and TRBJ1-2, with TRBD1 matching 7 bases. This CDR3 contains 14 residues. J lost 6 bases, V lost 7 bases, and 11 bases had no gene match. From germline, CDR1 is MRHNA and CDR2 SNTAGT. CDR3: CASTLDRVENGYTF. As DNA, the CDR3 is TGTGCCAGCACCCTTGACAGGGTCGAGAATGGCTACACCTTC.

This clone was recorded only once. The gene calls are TRBV7-9 and TRBJ2-1, with TRBD2 matching 7 bases. The CDR3 is made up of 12 amino acids. Looked up from germline, CDR1 is SEHNR and CDR2 is FQNEAQ (reference sequence). V shed 5 bases and J 15 bases; nucleotides not matched to a gene: 10. The CDR3 loop reads CASSPSQGRAFF. The CDR3 DNA reads as TGTGCCAGCAGCCCATCCCAAGGGAGGGCGTTCTTC.

The chain couples TRBV5-1 to TRBJ2-3; the D is unclear. The CDR3 has 14 residues. Looked up from germline, CDR1 is SGHRS and CDR2 is YFSETQ. The V end was cut by 4 bases, the J end by 0 bases, with 9 bases between. CDR3 DNA: TGCGCCAGCAGCCGAGGTGGAAGCACAGATACGCAGTATTTT. Translating gives CASSRGGSTDTQYF. Full variable domain (outside the CDR3, taken from reference TRBV5-1 and TRBJ2-3): KAGVTQTPRYLIKTRGQQVTLSCSPISGHRSVSWYQQTPGQGLQFLFEYFSETQRNKGNFPGRFSGRQFSNSRSEMNVSTLELGDSALYLCASSRGGSTDTQYFGPGTRLTVL.

The CDR3 DNA reads TGTGCCACTACCCGGACAGGGACCGGGGAGCTGTTTTTT. This gives the protein CATTRTGTGELFF. The chain uses TRBV28 and TRBJ2-2; 8 positions match TRBD1. Trimming removed 10 bases from V and 5 bases from J; junction bases left unmatched: 6. The length of the CDR3 is 13 residues. Per the germline V gene, CDR1 is MDHEN and CDR2 is SYDVKM.

The rearrangement joins TRBV7-7 to TRBJ2-3, with D uncertain. This CDR3 is built from 13 residues. Germline CDR1 and CDR2: SSHAT and FNYEAQ (reference sequence). The V end lost 4 bases, the J end lost 1 base, and 6 bases lay between the germline ends. The CDR3 loop is CASSSPGTDTQYF. For the CDR3, the DNA is TGTGCCAGCAGCTCTCCAGGCACAGATACGCAGTATTTT.

The gene calls are TRBV5-6 and TRBJ2-7; the match to TRBD2 covers 16 bases. The V and J ends lost 0 bases and 2 bases, in that order; junction bases with no gene match: 5. The CDR3 contains 18 residues. Germline V gives CDR1 SGHDT, CDR2 YYEEEE. The CDR3 loop is CASSLGLGTSGRAYEQYF. The DNA for the CDR3 is TGTGCCAGCAGCTTGGGACTCGGGACTAGCGGGAGGGCCTACGAGCAGTACTTC.

This clone was counted between two and nine times. The rearrangement joins TRBV19 to TRBJ1-2; no reliable D call. The CDR3 sequence is 14 residues long. Trimming took off 7 bases at V and 0 bases at J, with 12 bases between the two ends. Germline loops: CDR1 LNHDA, CDR2 SQIVND (reference sequence). CDR3 coding DNA: TGTGCCAGTACCCGCCGTTCTACTAACTATGGCTACACCTTC. Its protein is CASTRRSTNYGYTF.

The gene calls are TRBV19 and TRBJ2-4; no clear D. Germline assignment: CDR1 LNHDA and CDR2 SQIVND (reference sequence). The CDR3 loop spans 15 amino acids. Trimming stripped 1 base from V and 7 bases from J, with 14 bases between. As DNA, the CDR3 is TGTGCCAGTAGTATAGGTCAGGCCCAAACGAACATTCAGTACTTC. This codes for CASSIGQAQTNIQYF.

The V call is TRBV2, the J call TRBJ1-5; TRBD1 might be the D (6 bases). V gave up 6 bases and J gave up 1 base, with 13 bases separating them. Per germline, CDR1 SNHLY and CDR2 FYNNEI. This CDR3 has 15 amino acids. CDR3 nucleotide sequence: TGTGCCAGCAGAGGGACCAGGGGAAGCAATCAGCCCCAGCATTTT. Translating gives CASRGTRGSNQPQHF.

The V call is TRBV5-1, the J call TRBJ1-6; a weak D match, TRBD1 (5 bases). There are 13 residues in the CDR3. Germline values: CDR1 SGHRS, CDR2 YFSETQ. Trimming cost V 4 bases and J 12 bases, with 14 bases left between them. The CDR3 nucleotides read TGCGCCAGCAGCACGGGACCGTCGGAACCCCTCCACTTT. This codes for CASSTGPSEPLHF.

The CDR3 sequence is CASRLYLEAMYF. For the CDR3, the DNA is TGTGCCAGCAGACTCTACCTTGAGGCGATGTACTTC. This rearrangement joins TRBV6-1 to TRBJ2-7; D ambiguous. The V gene lost 6 bases and the J gene lost 12 bases, with 18 bases spanning the gap. This CDR3 region has 12 residues. Germline assignment: CDR1 MNHNS and CDR2 SASEGT.

Only one count was recorded for this clone. The genes are TRBV28 and TRBJ2-2, with D perhaps assigned TRBD1 or TRBD2 (5 bases each). Germline CDR1 and CDR2: MDHEN and SYDVKM. V was clipped by 11 bases and J by 7 bases, with 14 bases between them. The CDR3 covers 12 residues. The CDR3 reads CALGEQVGELFF. In DNA, the CDR3 is TGTGCCCTGGGGGAGCAGGTCGGGGAGCTGTTTTTT.

The chain links TRBV11-2 to TRBJ2-5; possibly TRBD2 for D (7 bases). Germline CDR1 SGHAT, CDR2 FQNNGV. Trimming took off 4 bases at V and 1 base at J, with 16 bases between the two ends. The CDR3 is 16 amino acids. CDR3 in amino acids: CASSWGGHGPQETQYF. In DNA form, the CDR3 reads TGTGCCAGCAGCTGGGGGGGGCACGGGCCCCAAGAGACCCAGTACTTC.

V and J are TRBV25-1 and TRBJ1-1; D gene unclear. The germline gives CDR1 MGHDK, CDR2 SYGVNS. This CDR3 contains 16 residues. The V end lost 6 bases, the J end lost 4 bases, and 21 bases lay between the germline ends. The chain's CDR3 is CASRPFSRVSTTEAFF. The DNA of the CDR3 is TGTGCCAGCAGGCCTTTCTCCAGAGTATCTACCACTGAAGCTTTCTTT.

The chain is built from TRBV29-1 and TRBJ2-7; 10 nucleotides align to TRBD1. Germline V lookup: CDR1 SQVTM, CDR2 ANQGSEA. This CDR3 has 12 residues. Trimming took 6 bases from V and 5 from J; bases not matched to a gene: 4. CDR3 sequence reads: CSVGQGTHEQYF. CDR3 DNA: TGCAGCGTGGGACAGGGGACCCACGAGCAGTACTTC.

This clone was observed once. The CDR3 sequence is CATGVTGFTGELFF. Here the CDR3 DNA reads TGTGCCACCGGGGTAACAGGATTCACCGGGGAGCTGTTTTTT. This chain connects TRBV6-5 to TRBJ2-2, with D perhaps assigned TRBD1 or TRBD2 (5 bases each). CDR1 is MNHEY and CDR2 is SVGAGI in the germline V gene. The CDR3 covers 14 residues. Trimming took off 10 bases at V and 4 bases at J, with 16 bases between the two ends.

The chain has TRBV18 and TRBJ1-1; 8 bases map to TRBD1. V lost 3 bases and J lost 0; bases outside the gene matches: 6. Looked up from germline, CDR1 is KGHSH and CDR2 is LQKENI. The CDR3 is 16 amino acids. The CDR3, as DNA: TGTGCCAGCTCACCTACAGGGGGAAACATGAACACTGAAGCTTTCTTT. This gives the protein CASSPTGGNMNTEAFF.

This chain uses TRBV19 with TRBJ1-5; 11 bases are shared with TRBD1. The CDR3 is made up of 17 amino acids. The V gene end was trimmed by 8 bases and the J gene end by 0 bases; junction bases not matched to a gene: 9. Per germline, CDR1 LNHDA and CDR2 SQIVND (reference sequence). The CDR3 nucleotides are TGTGCCAGTCGCGCGGACAGGGGGCTCGGTAGCAATCAGCCCCAGCATTTT. Encoded protein: CASRADRGLGSNQPQHF.